The 4 T cell receptor beta chains below come from one sample, sequenced in a study of blood T cell repertoires in COVID-19. Clones were read by immunoSEQ multiplex PCR, and TCRdb kept only the in-frame ones, dropping some. The table lists approximately 120,000 clones, about 85% of them singletons. Sequenced sample: peripheral blood. The receptor set was obtained from a man aged 55-75 years with acute or convalescent COVID-19.

This clone was seen only once. The chain has TRBV30 and TRBJ1-5; 7 positions match TRBD1. The germline CDR1 and CDR2 sequences are GTSNPN and SVGIG (reference sequence). This CDR3 region has 16 residues. With 7 bases clipped from V and 0 bases from J, the junction kept 12 bases outside the gene matches. The CDR3 DNA reads as TGTGCCTACACGGACAGGATGGGCTATAGCAATCAGCCCCAGCATTTT. Protein sequence: CAYTDRMGYSNQPQHF.

The rearrangement links TRBV11-2 to TRBJ2-1; possibly TRBD1 for D (6 bases). V shed 4 bases and J shed 10 bases, with 20 bases lying between them. The CDR3 contains 15 residues. CDR1 is SGHAT and CDR2 is FQNNGV in the germline V gene. For the CDR3, the DNA is TGTGCCAGCAGCTCGCAGGGGTCGGGATACACAGAGCAGTTCTTC. It codes for CASSSQGSGYTEQFF.

V gene TRBV27 combines with J gene TRBJ1-5; perhaps TRBD1 as D (5 bases). V was cut by 0 bases and J by 6 bases, with 9 bases left in between. This CDR3 contains 14 residues. Germline-derived CDR1 and CDR2 are MNHEY and SMNVEV (reference sequence). As DNA, the CDR3 is TGTGCCAGCAGTTTATCAGGGGAGGGTCAGCCCCAGCATTTT. Translation: CASSLSGEGQPQHF.

The V and J genes are TRBV6-5 and TRBJ2-7, with 7 bases aligning to TRBD1. CDR3 length equals 14 residues. V shed 5 bases, J shed 2 bases, and the junction held 6 bases outside the gene matches. CDR1 is MNHEY and CDR2 is SVGAGI in the germline V gene. CDR3 protein: CASSTRQGTYEQYF. In DNA form, the CDR3 reads TGTGCCAGCAGTACCCGACAGGGAACCTACGAGCAGTACTTC.